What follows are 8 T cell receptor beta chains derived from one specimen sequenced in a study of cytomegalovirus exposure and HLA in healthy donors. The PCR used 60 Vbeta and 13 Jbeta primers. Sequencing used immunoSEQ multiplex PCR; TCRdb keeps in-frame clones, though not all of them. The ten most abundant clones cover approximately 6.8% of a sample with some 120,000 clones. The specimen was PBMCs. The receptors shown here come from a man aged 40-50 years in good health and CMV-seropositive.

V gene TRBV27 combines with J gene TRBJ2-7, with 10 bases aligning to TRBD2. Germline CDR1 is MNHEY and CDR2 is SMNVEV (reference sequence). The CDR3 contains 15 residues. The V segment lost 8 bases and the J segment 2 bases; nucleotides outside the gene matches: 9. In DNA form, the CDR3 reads TGTGCCAGCGGATTGACTAGCGGGTCAACCTACGAGCAGTACTTC. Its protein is CASGLTSGSTYEQYF.

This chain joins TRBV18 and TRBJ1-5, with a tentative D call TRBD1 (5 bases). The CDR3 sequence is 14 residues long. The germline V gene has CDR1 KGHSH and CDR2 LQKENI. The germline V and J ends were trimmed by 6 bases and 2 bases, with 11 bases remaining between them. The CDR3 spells CASSRGNRNQPQHF. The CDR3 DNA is TGTGCCAGCTCGCGGGGGAACCGCAATCAGCCCCAGCATTTT.

CDR3 coding DNA: TGTGCCAGCAGTGACGGACAGGGTCGCACTGAAGCTTTCTTT. Its translation is CASSDGQGRTEAFF. V usage is TRBV6-1 and J usage is TRBJ1-1; 8 bases agree with TRBD1. The CDR3 consists of 14 residues. V lost 3 bases to trimming and J lost 4 bases; unmatched junction nucleotides: 4. Germline assignment: CDR1 MNHNS and CDR2 SASEGT.

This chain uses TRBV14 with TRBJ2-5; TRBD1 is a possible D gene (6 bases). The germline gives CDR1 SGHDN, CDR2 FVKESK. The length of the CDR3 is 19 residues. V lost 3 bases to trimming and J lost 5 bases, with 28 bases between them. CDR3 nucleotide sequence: TGTGCCAGCAGCCACCCAATGAAGGGGGACCCCTGGACGTGGGAGACCCAGTACTTC. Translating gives CASSHPMKGDPWTWETQYF.

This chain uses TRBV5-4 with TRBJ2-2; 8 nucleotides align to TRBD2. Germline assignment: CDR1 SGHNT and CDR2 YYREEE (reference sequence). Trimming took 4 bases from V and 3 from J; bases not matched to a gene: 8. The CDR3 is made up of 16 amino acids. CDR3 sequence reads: CASSATLAGYTGELFF. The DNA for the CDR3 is TGTGCCAGCAGCGCCACGTTAGCGGGGTACACCGGGGAGCTGTTTTTT.

This chain's CDR3 is CASSMGTGRGNTEAFF. The CDR3 bases are TGTGCCAGTAGTATGGGGACAGGGAGAGGAAACACTGAAGCTTTCTTT. The chain uses TRBV19 and TRBJ1-1, with TRBD1 matching 9 bases. With V trimmed by 3 bases and J by 2 bases, 7 bases remained unmatched. The germline V gene has CDR1 LNHDA and CDR2 SQIVND (reference sequence). The CDR3 is 16 residues long.

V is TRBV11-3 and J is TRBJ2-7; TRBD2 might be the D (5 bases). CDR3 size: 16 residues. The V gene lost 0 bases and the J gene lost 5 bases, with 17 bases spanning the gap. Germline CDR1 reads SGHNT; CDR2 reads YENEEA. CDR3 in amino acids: CASSLDHGVGSDEQYF. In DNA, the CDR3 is TGTGCCAGCAGCTTAGATCACGGGGTCGGATCGGACGAGCAGTACTTC.

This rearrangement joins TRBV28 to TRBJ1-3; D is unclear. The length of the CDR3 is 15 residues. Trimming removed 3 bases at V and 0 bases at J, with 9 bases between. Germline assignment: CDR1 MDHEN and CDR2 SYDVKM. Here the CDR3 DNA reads TGTGCCAGCAGTTTCCCCGGGATCTCTGGAAACACCATATATTTT. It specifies CASSFPGISGNTIYF.